The entry that follows covers one T cell receptor (beta chain) sequence. Antigen unknown. The record originates from a study of shared clonotypes between healthy human individuals. Study-level findings and limits: Blood was the sole source, and tissue repertoires probably differ. Investigators expected sequencing depth to affect clonotype sharing among donors.

Deep was the level at which the assay was run. The data were produced by immunoSEQ multiplex PCR, yet TCRdb's version contains in-frame clones alone and is incomplete. Of some 2,000,000 clones listed, about 95% are singletons. Germline V gene lookup returns CDR1 SGHDT and CDR2 YYEEEE. The CDR3 is 16 residues long. With V trimmed by 4 bases and J by 5 bases, 9 bases remained unmatched. CD45RO-negative CD8 cells positively selected for CCR7 made up the naive population, which excluded terminally differentiated effector memory CD45RA+ cells. Each sample came from a Caucasian adult donor living in Nashville, Tennessee.

Sequenced input: naive CD8+ T cells sorted from blood. This TCR came from a man between 18 and 35 years old in good health. This sequence joins TRBV5-6 and TRBJ1-6; 7 bases fit TRBD1. CDR3 residues: CASSAMGQLNNSPLHF. CDR3 sequence (DNA): TGTGCCAGCAGCGCAATGGGACAGCTAAATAATTCACCCCTCCACTTT.